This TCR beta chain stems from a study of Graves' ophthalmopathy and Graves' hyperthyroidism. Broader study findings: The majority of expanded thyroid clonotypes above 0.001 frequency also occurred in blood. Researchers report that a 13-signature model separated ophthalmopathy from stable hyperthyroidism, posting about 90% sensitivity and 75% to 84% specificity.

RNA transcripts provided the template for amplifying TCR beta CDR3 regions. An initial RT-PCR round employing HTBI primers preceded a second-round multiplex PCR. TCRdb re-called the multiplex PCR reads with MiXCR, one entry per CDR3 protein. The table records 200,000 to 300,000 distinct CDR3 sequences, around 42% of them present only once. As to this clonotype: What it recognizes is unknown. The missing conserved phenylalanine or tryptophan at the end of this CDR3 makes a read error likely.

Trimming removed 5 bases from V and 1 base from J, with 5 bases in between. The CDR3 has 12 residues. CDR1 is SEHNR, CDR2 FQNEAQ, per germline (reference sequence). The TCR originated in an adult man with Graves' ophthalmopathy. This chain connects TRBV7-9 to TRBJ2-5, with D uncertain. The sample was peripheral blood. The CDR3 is CASSDLQETQYL. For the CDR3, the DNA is TGTGCCAGCAGCGACCTCCAAGAGACCCAGTACCTC.